Presented here are 17 T cell receptor beta chains from one specimen sequenced in a study of blood T cell repertoires in COVID-19. Here immunoSEQ multiplex PCR was the method, and the copy in TCRdb shows in-frame clones only, minus some. The sample consists of 150,000 to 200,000 clones, around four fifths of them appearing once. The specimen was PBMCs or T cells enriched from blood (not recorded which). The receptors shown here come from a man in his sixties or seventies who had been exposed to COVID-19.

This clone was picked up one time. The rearrangement joins TRBV30 to TRBJ1-1; 7 positions match TRBD1. Germline loops: CDR1 GTSNPN, CDR2 SVGIG (reference sequence). CDR3 length: 14 amino acids. The V and J ends lost 1 base and 4 bases, in that order; junction bases with no gene match: 6. CDR3 in DNA: TGTGCCTGGAGTGGAGACAGGGTGAGCACTGAAGCTTTCTTT. The encoded protein is CAWSGDRVSTEAFF.

This chain connects TRBV5-1 to TRBJ1-4, with TRBD1 identical over 9 bases. This CDR3 region has 16 residues. The germline gives CDR1 SGHRS, CDR2 YFSETQ. V trimming: 1 base; J trimming: 5 bases; junction bases outside the gene matches: 6. The chain's CDR3 is CASSLTSGTGNEKLFF. The CDR3 region has the DNA TGCGCCAGCAGCTTGACCTCCGGGACAGGGAATGAAAAACTGTTTTTT.

The chain couples TRBV11-2 to TRBJ1-6; D uncertain. The CDR3 length is 16 residues. Germline CDR1 SGHAT, CDR2 FQNNGV. V was clipped by 5 bases and J by 4 bases, with 15 bases between them. This CDR3 is CASSTPAGRYNSPLHF. DNA for the CDR3: TGTGCCAGCAGCACTCCCGCGGGGAGATATAATTCACCCCTCCACTTT.

The table lists this clone with a few counts. This rearrangement joins TRBV29-1 to TRBJ2-1; 8 bases agree with TRBD2. The CDR3 has 17 residues. The J segment lost 5 bases and the V segment lost 3 bases, leaving 15 bases of the junction unmatched. The germline V gene has CDR1 SQVTM and CDR2 ANQGSEA. CDR3 coding DNA: TGCAGCGTTGATCAGTTGGGAGTGGGACTAGAGGACAATGAGCAGTTCTTC. Translated, it gives CSVDQLGVGLEDNEQFF.

This clone was counted once. The chain recombines TRBV19 with TRBJ1-5; 10 nucleotides align to TRBD1. Germline V gene lookup returns CDR1 LNHDA and CDR2 SQIVND (reference sequence). The CDR3 has 15 amino acids. Trimming removed 7 bases from V and 0 bases from J; junction bases left unmatched: 3. The CDR3 loop reads CASTGTGASNQPQHF. The DNA of the CDR3 is TGTGCCAGTACCGGGACAGGGGCTAGCAATCAGCCCCAGCATTTT.

The chain is built from TRBV2 and TRBJ1-1, with 8 bases lining up with TRBD1. Germline lookup yields CDR1 SNHLY and CDR2 FYNNEI. V trimming: 6 bases; J trimming: 1 base; junction bases outside the gene matches: 7. This CDR3 spans 15 amino acids. DNA for the CDR3: TGTGCCAGCAGGGATACAGGGGGAAGGAACACTGAAGCTTTCTTT. Protein product: CASRDTGGRNTEAFF.

The CDR3 sequence: CASSLGLGADTQYF. The CDR3 coding sequence is TGTGCCAGCAGTTTGGGACTAGGCGCAGATACGCAGTATTTT. This rearrangement joins TRBV27 to TRBJ2-3, with 8 bases fitting TRBD2. CDR1 and CDR2 from the germline V gene are MNHEY and SMNVEV (reference sequence). V lost 3 bases to trimming and J lost 4 bases; unmatched junction nucleotides: 3. This CDR3 is 14 amino acids long.

The V gene is TRBV5-1, the J gene TRBJ2-7, with D possibly being TRBD1 (5 bases). This CDR3 contains 15 residues. Trimming cost V 2 bases and J 3 bases, with 15 bases left between them. Germline CDR1 reads SGHRS; CDR2 reads YFSETQ. CDR3 bases: TGCGCCAGCAGCTTATCTGGGGCAACCCGCTACGAGCAGTACTTC. As protein: CASSLSGATRYEQYF.

This chain joins TRBV18 and TRBJ1-2, with D hard to call. The ends were cut back, 3 bases at V and 0 bases at J, with 11 bases in the middle. From germline, CDR1 is KGHSH and CDR2 LQKENI. This CDR3 region has 15 residues. CDR3 in DNA: TGTGCCAGCTCACCTGGTCTGGGAGCTAACTATGGCTACACCTTC. It translates to CASSPGLGANYGYTF.

This clone was seen just once. The rearrangement uses TRBV7-2 and TRBJ1-2, with TRBD1 matching over 12 bases. Trimming at V came to 5 bases and at J to 8 bases, leaving 3 bases not matched to a gene. The CDR3 is made up of 13 amino acids. Germline values: CDR1 SGHTA, CDR2 FQGNSA. This chain's CDR3 is CASSAGTGGGYTF. In DNA form, the CDR3 reads TGTGCCAGCAGCGCCGGGACAGGGGGCGGCTACACCTTC.

The gene calls are TRBV7-8 and TRBJ2-7, with 11 positions matching TRBD2. The CDR3 runs to 15 residues. J gave up 3 bases and V 6 bases, and 7 bases lay outside the gene matches. Germline V lookup: CDR1 SGHVS, CDR2 FQNEAQ. DNA of the CDR3: TGTGCCAGCAGTTTCCCGGGACTAGCGGTCTACGAGCAGTACTTC. Translated: CASSFPGLAVYEQYF.

The rearrangement uses TRBV3-1 (or the pseudogene TRBV3-2) and TRBJ2-6; TRBD1 is a possible D gene (6 bases). Germline V gene lookup returns CDR1 LGHDT and CDR2 YNNKEL (reference sequence). V was trimmed by 1 base and J by 4 bases, leaving 17 bases between them. The CDR3 has 18 amino acids. The CDR3 loop is CASSQVYNQGHGANVLTF. CDR3 nucleotides: TGTGCCAGCAGCCAAGTATACAACCAGGGGCACGGGGCCAACGTCCTGACTTTC.

The chain carries TRBV7-2 and TRBJ1-1, with a possible D match to TRBD1 (5 bases). The CDR3 extends over 12 amino acids. With 5 bases removed from V and 11 bases from J, the gap between germline ends came to 15 bases. Per the germline V gene, CDR1 is SGHTA and CDR2 is FQGNSA. CDR3: CASSLPGLGAFF. CDR3 bases: TGTGCCAGCAGCCTTCCGGGACTCGGTGCTTTCTTT.

This chain connects TRBV5-1 to TRBJ1-2; TRBD1 might be the D (6 bases). This CDR3 contains 15 residues. The V end lost 2 bases, the J end lost 3 bases, and 14 bases lay between the germline ends. Per the germline V gene, CDR1 is SGHRS and CDR2 is YFSETQ. The CDR3 spells CASSFGGAVDYGYTF. For the CDR3, the DNA is TGCGCCAGCAGCTTTGGGGGGGCTGTGGACTATGGCTACACCTTC.

The J gene is TRBJ1-1, the V gene TRBV6-5; no firm D call. V was trimmed by 2 bases and J by 3 bases, leaving 10 bases between them. This CDR3 has 14 residues. CDR1 is MNHEY, CDR2 SVGAGI, per germline. CDR3: CASSYRGRYTEAFF. The DNA of the CDR3 is TGTGCCAGCAGTTACCGAGGCCGGTACACTGAAGCTTTCTTT.

This chain links TRBV7-6 with TRBJ2-3; TRBD2 is a possible D gene (5 bases). The CDR3 covers 15 residues. Per germline, CDR1 SGHVS and CDR2 FNYEAQ. The ends were cut back, 5 bases at V and 5 bases at J, with 17 bases in the middle. CDR3 amino acids: CASSVQINRGDTQYF. CDR3 nucleotide sequence: TGTGCCAGCAGCGTCCAGATAAACCGGGGAGATACGCAGTATTTT. Filled out from reference TRBV7-6 and TRBJ2-3, the complete variable domain reads GAGVSQSPRYKVTKRGQDVALRCDPISGHVSLYWYRQALGQGPEFLTYFNYEAQQDKSGLPNDRFSAERPEGSISTLTIQRTEQRDSAMYRCASSVQINRGDTQYFGPGTRLTVL.

The CDR3 region has the DNA TGTGCCAGCACCACTACCGGGGGGCTCAGGGAGACCCAGTACTTC. Translated, it gives CASTTTGGLRETQYF. The genes are TRBV6-5 and TRBJ2-5, with D possibly matching TRBD2 (7 bases). There are 15 residues in the CDR3. The germline V gene encodes CDR1 MNHEY and CDR2 SVGAGI. V gave up 7 bases and J gave up 5 bases, with 20 bases separating them.